This T cell receptor beta chain was recorded in a study of OX40 agonist ivuxolimab in advanced cancers. General observations from the study: CD4+ and CD8+ blood T cells expanded clonally by week 6 at 0.1 to 3.0 mg/kg. In general, CD8+ T cells held more expanded clones than CD4+ did, on average.

As concerns this clone: Its antigen is as yet unknown.

V lost 0 bases and J lost 3, with 5 bases in between. Germline CDR1 reads SSHAT; CDR2 reads FNYEAQ (reference sequence). The CDR3 is 13 residues long. Method: immunoSEQ multiplex PCR; TCRdb's copy keeps in-frame clones and lacks some. The data show about 64,000 clones, around four fifths seen once. This clonotype was sampled from an adult with an advanced solid tumor such as melanoma, head and neck, liver or kidney cancer. Sequenced material: CD4+ or CD8+ T cells sorted from blood, taken in a trial of the OX40 agonist ivuxolimab. This chain connects TRBV7-7 to TRBJ1-1; a possible D gene is TRBD1 (5 bases). CDR3 bases: TGTGCCAGCAGCTTAGCGGGGGACACTGAAGCTTTCTTT. It codes for CASSLAGDTEAFF.